This T cell receptor (beta chain) appears in the sequencing data of a study of T cell responses to AZD1222 COVID-19 vaccine. General observations from the study: Repertoire collection took place solely once the T cell response had peaked. Mostly white British, mostly female donors; authors suggested clonal diversity may be underestimated.

This clone was counted a few times. What it binds is unknown. The protocol was immunoSEQ multiplex PCR, while the TCRdb copy is restricted to in-frame clones and leaves out a portion. The sample holds roughly 90,000 clones, approximately 89% seen once. Whether given at about 4 or about 12 weeks, second doses were pooled. The source is an adult who received the AZD1222 COVID-19 vaccine. The input for sequencing was peripheral blood, taken 28 days after the second AZD1222 dose.

This CDR3 is CASSLSGGTLNQPQHF. CDR3 nucleotide sequence: TGTGCCAGCAGCTTGTCTGGCGGGACCTTGAATCAGCCCCAGCATTTT. The chain recombines TRBV5-6 with TRBJ1-5, with a possible D match to TRBD1 (5 bases). Per germline, CDR1 SGHDT and CDR2 YYEEEE. V was trimmed by 1 base and J by 4 bases, leaving 15 bases between them. The CDR3 spans 16 residues.